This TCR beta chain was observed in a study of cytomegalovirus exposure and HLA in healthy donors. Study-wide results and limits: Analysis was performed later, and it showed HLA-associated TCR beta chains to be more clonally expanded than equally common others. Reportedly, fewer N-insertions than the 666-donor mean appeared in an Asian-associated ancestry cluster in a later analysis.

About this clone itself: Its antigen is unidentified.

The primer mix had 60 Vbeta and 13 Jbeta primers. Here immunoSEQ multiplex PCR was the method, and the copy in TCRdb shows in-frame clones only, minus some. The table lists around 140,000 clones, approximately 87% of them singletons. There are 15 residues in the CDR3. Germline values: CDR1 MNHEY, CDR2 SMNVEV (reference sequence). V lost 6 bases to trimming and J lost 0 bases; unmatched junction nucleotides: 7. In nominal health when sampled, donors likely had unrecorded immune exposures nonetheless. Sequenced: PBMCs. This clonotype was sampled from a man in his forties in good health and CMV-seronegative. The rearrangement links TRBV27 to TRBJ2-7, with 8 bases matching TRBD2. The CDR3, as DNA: TGTGCCAGCAGCCTTAGCGGGGTCGACTCCTACGAGCAGTACTTC. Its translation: CASSLSGVDSYEQYF.